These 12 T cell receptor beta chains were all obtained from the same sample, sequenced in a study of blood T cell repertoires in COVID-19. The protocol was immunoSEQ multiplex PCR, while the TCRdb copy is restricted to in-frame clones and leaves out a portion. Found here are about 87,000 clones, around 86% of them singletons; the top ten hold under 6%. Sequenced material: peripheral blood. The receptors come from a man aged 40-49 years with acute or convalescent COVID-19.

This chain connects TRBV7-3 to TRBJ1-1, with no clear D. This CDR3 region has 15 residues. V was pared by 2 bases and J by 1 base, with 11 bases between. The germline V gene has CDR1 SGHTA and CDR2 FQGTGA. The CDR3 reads CASSLQLGRNTEAFF. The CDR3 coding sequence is TGTGCCAGCAGCTTACAGTTGGGCAGGAACACTGAAGCTTTCTTT.

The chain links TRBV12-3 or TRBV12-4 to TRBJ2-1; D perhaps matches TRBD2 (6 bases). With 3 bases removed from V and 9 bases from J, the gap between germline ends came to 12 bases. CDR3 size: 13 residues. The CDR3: CASSFWGVGEQFF. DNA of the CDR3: TGTGCCAGCAGTTTTTGGGGGGTAGGTGAGCAGTTCTTC.

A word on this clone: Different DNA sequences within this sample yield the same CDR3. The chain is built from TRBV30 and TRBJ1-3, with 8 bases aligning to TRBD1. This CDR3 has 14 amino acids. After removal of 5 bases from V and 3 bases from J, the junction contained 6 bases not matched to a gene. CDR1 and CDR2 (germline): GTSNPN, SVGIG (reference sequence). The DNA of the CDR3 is TGTGCCTGGTCGACAGGGGTCGGTGGAAACACCATATATTTT. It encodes CAWSTGVGGNTIYF.

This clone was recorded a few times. Here the CDR3 reads CASSASQEEYGYTF. CDR3 nucleotide sequence: TGTGCCAGCAGCGCCTCCCAGGAGGAGTATGGCTACACCTTC. The chain recombines TRBV9 with TRBJ1-2; no firm D call. CDR3 size: 14 residues. With 3 bases removed from V and 5 bases from J, the gap between germline ends came to 14 bases. The germline CDR1 and CDR2 sequences are SGDLS and YYNGEE.

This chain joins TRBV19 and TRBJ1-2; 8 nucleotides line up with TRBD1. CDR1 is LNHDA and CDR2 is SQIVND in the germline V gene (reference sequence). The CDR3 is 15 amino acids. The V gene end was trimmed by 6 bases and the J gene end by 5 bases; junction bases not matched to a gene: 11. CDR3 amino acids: CASSGQGRGGYGYTF. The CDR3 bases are TGTGCCAGTAGCGGACAGGGACGGGGCGGATATGGCTACACCTTC.

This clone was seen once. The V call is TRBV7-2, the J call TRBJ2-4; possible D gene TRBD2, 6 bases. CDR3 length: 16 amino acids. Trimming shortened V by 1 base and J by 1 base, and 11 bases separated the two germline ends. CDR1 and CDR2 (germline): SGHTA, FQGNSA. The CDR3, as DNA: TGTGCCAGCAGCTTAGGGGCGGGAAGGGCCAAAAACATTCAGTACTTC. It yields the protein CASSLGAGRAKNIQYF.

For the CDR3, the DNA is TGTGCCAGCAGCCGACACTTGGGCACTGAAGCTTTCTTT. It encodes CASSRHLGTEAFF. The chain links TRBV11-3 to TRBJ1-1; no definite D call. The CDR3 is 13 residues long. CDR1 SGHNT and CDR2 YENEEA come from the germline V gene. Trimming took off 5 bases at V and 4 bases at J, with 11 bases between the two ends.

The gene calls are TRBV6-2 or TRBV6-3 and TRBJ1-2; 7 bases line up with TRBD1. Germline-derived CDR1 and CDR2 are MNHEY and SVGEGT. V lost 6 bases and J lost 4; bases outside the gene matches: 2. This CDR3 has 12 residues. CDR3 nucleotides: TGTGCCAGCAGCGGGACAGTCTATGGCTACACCTTC. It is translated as CASSGTVYGYTF.

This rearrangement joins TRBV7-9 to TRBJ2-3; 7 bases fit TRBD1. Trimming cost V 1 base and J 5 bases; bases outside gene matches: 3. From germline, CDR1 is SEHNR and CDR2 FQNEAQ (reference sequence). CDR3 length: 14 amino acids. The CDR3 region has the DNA TGTGCCAGCAGCTTAGAGACAGGGAAAGATACGCAGTATTTT. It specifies CASSLETGKDTQYF.

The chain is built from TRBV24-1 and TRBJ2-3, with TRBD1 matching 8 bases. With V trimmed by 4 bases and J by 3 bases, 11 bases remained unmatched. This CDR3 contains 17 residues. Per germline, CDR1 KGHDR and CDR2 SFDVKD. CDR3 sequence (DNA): TGTGCCACCAGTGAACCTACCGGGACAGGTGGGACAGATACGCAGTATTTT. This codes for CATSEPTGTGGTDTQYF.

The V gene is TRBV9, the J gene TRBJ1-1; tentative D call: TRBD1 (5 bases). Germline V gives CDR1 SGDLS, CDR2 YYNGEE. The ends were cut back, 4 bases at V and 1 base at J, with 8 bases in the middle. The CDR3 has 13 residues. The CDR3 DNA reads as TGTGCCAGCAGCACAGGCTCGAACACTGAAGCTTTCTTT. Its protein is CASSTGSNTEAFF.

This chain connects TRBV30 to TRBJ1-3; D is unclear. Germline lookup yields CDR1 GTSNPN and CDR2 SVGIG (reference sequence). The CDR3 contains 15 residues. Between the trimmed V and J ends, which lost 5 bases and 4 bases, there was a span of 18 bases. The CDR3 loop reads CAWLDPWTGGNTIYF. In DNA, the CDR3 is TGTGCCTGGTTAGATCCCTGGACGGGAGGAAACACCATATATTTT.